This is a list of T cell receptor beta chains from one sample in a study of vaccination and CD4 T cells after COVID-19. No antigens are known for them. TCRdb itself ran the PCR reads through MiXCR, one entry per CDR3 protein. The table has about 19,000 distinct CDR3 sequences, around 50% seen once. Specimen: CD4+ T cells from blood, cultured in vitro, collected before SARS-CoV-2 vaccination. These TCRs come from a human donor who had recovered from COVID-19. Both conserved end residues are part of each CDR3. A D gene is named only where the DNA matches it firmly. A row's size may be missing; if present it is once, few, many or a size class.

j_call | clone_size | v_call | d_call | cdr3_nt | cdr3_aa
TRBJ1-1 | - | TRBV5-4 | - | TGTGCCAGCAGCTTATCGACAGTTTTGAACACTGAAGCTTTCTTT | CASSLSTVLNTEAFF
TRBJ1-2 | few | TRBV7-5 | - | - | CISVSEALEKDRGQGNYGYTF
TRBJ2-1 | - | TRBV7-9 | - | TGTGCCAGCAGCTTAATGGTATCCTACAATGAGCAGTTCTTC | CASSLMVSYNEQFF
TRBJ1-1 | few | TRBV7-9 | - | TGTGCCAGCAGCTTATCGAGGTTCACTGAAGCTTTCTTT | CASSLSRFTEAFF
TRBJ2-5 | - | TRBV6-1 | - | TGTGCCAGCAGTGATTCCAGGGTAGGGGAAGAGACCCAGTACTTC | CASSDSRVGEETQYF
TRBJ1-1 | - | TRBV20-1 | - | TGCAGTGCTAGAGACCCTGGGACATCCCCGAACACTGAAGCTTTCTTT | CSARDPGTSPNTEAFF
TRBJ2-7 | - | TRBV5-4 | - | TGTGCCAGCAGCTTGTACTCGAGGGGAAGGGGCTACGAGCAGTACTTC | CASSLYSRGRGYEQYF
TRBJ2-7 | - | TRBV21-1 | - | TGTGCCAGCAGCAAAGAACAGGGGGACGAGCAGTACTTC | CASSKEQGDEQYF
TRBJ2-5 | - | TRBV6-1 | TRBD2 | TGTGCCAGCGGTCCTAGCGGGAGCAAGACCCAGTACTTC | CASGPSGSKTQYF
TRBJ2-5 | few | TRBV6-1 | TRBD1 | TGTGCCAGCAGAAAAGAGGGGGCGGATGAGACCCAGTACTTC | CASRKEGADETQYF
TRBJ2-3 | few | TRBV20-1 | TRBD2 | TGCAGTGCTAGGGGGACTAGTTATGCAGATACGCAGTATTTT | CSARGTSYADTQYF
TRBJ2-5 | - | TRBV27 | - | TGTGCCAGCAGCACCTCTAGGTCCGGGACCCAGTACTTC | CASSTSRSGTQYF
TRBJ2-7 | - | TRBV19 | - | TGTGCCAGTAGTATAGTCTCCGGCTACGAGCAGTACTTC | CASSIVSGYEQYF
TRBJ2-7 | - | TRBV12-3/TRBV12-4 | - | TGTGCCAGCAGTTTGGCGGGGGCCCTAGCATCCGAGCAGTACTTC | CASSLAGALASEQYF
TRBJ2-5 | - | TRBV20-1 | - | TGCAGTGCGGGTTATGAGACCCAGTACTTC | CSAGYETQYF
TRBJ1-2 | - | TRBV24-1 | - | TGTGCCACCAGTGATTTGGGGCAGCCCTATGGCTACACCTTC | CATSDLGQPYGYTF
TRBJ2-7 | - | TRBV7-6 | - | TGTGCCAGCAGCGCATTCGGTTACGAGCAGTACTTC | CASSAFGYEQYF
TRBJ1-6 | few | TRBV2 | TRBD1 | TGTGCCAGCAGAGACCCGACAGGGCCGGGTTCACCCCTCCACTTT | CASRDPTGPGSPLHF
TRBJ1-1 | - | TRBV6-2/TRBV6-3 | - | TGTGCCAGCAGTTACCTCCATTCCCGAGCTTTCTTT | CASSYLHSRAFF
TRBJ2-5 | few | TRBV20-1 | TRBD2 | TGCAGTGCCGAACCCGGGACTAGCTACCAAGAGACCCAGTACTTC | CSAEPGTSYQETQYF
TRBJ1-2 | - | TRBV28 | - | TGTGCCAGCAGTGTAAGAGGGAACGGCTACACCTTC | CASSVRGNGYTF
TRBJ2-5 | - | TRBV20-1 | - | TGCAGTTCGGTGTTGGGCGCTAAAGAGACCCAGTACTTC | CSSVLGAKETQYF
TRBJ1-5 | few | TRBV30 | - | TGTGCCTGGAGTTCAACACAGGGCAATCAGCCCCAGCATTTT | CAWSSTQGNQPQHF
TRBJ1-1 | - | TRBV28 | - | TGTGCCAGCAGTGTTTTTGGTCGACAGCGCTCTCGAGCTTTCTTT | CASSVFGRQRSRAFF
TRBJ2-3 | - | TRBV27 | - | TGTGCCAGCAGTCCGCGACACAGGCTGGGGTCCGATACGCAGTATTTT | CASSPRHRLGSDTQYF
TRBJ2-2 | - | TRBV20-1 | TRBD2 | TGCAGTGCTGGGCTAGCGGGAGGTTTTCCCGGGGAGCTGTTTTTT | CSAGLAGGFPGELFF
TRBJ1-5 | - | TRBV6-1 | TRBD1 | TGTGCCAGCAGAGCACAGGGGTCCGCAGCCAGTCAGCCCCAGCATTTT | CASRAQGSAASQPQHF
TRBJ1-5 | - | TRBV6-2/TRBV6-3 | - | TGTGCCAGCAGTCACCCGGGGGGTTTCGAGCCCCAGCATTTT | CASSHPGGFEPQHF
TRBJ2-5 | - | TRBV2 | TRBD1 | TGTGCCAGCAGTTTACAGGGGGGTTGGGAGACCCAGTACTTC | CASSLQGGWETQYF
TRBJ1-2 | - | TRBV19 | TRBD1 | TGTGCCAGTAGTCCGGGACAGCGTAACTATGGCTACACCTTC | CASSPGQRNYGYTF
TRBJ2-7 | - | TRBV7-8 | TRBD2 | TGTGCCAGCAGCTCAGGACCGGGACTAGCGCGCTACGAGCAGTACTTC | CASSSGPGLARYEQYF
TRBJ2-3 | - | TRBV5-4 | TRBD2 | TGTGCCAGCAGCAACTCCGGGACTAGCGGGGGAAGCACAGATACGCAGTATTTT | CASSNSGTSGGSTDTQYF
TRBJ2-7 | - | TRBV2 | - | TGTGCCAGCCAGTCTAGCCCGGGGTGGGAGCAGTACTTC | CASQSSPGWEQYF
TRBJ2-2 | few | TRBV3-1 | TRBD1 | TGTGCCAGCAGCCTCCAGACAGGGTCCACCGCCACCGGGGAGCTGTTTTTT | CASSLQTGSTATGELFF
TRBJ2-7 | - | TRBV5-6 | - | TGTGCCAGCAGCGGGGGTATGTTAATCGGCGAGCAGTACTTC | CASSGGMLIGEQYF
TRBJ1-2 | - | TRBV7-8 | - | TGTGCCAGCAGCAAACGGGACATTAGCTATGGCTACACCTTC | CASSKRDISYGYTF
TRBJ1-1 | - | TRBV2 | - | TGTGCCAGCACCGACAGTCCCATTGAAGCTTTCTTT | CASTDSPIEAFF
TRBJ2-7 | few | TRBV20-1 | TRBD2 | TGCAGTGCTAGAGGACTAGCGGGAGGGACCTACGAGCAGTACTTC | CSARGLAGGTYEQYF
TRBJ2-3 | few | TRBV28 | TRBD2 | TGTGCCAGCAGTAAGGCCGGGACTAGCGACACAGATACGCAGTATTTT | CASSKAGTSDTDTQYF
TRBJ2-7 | - | TRBV7-2 | TRBD2 | TGTGCCAGCAGCTGGGCTCCTAGCGGGAGCGGGGAGTACTTC | CASSWAPSGSGEYF
TRBJ1-2 | few | TRBV4-1 | - | TGCGCCAGCAGCCAAGCCGAGGGGGTCTATGGCTACACCTTC | CASSQAEGVYGYTF
TRBJ2-5 | - | TRBV30 | TRBD2 | TGTGCCTGGAGTCCCCGACTAGCTGTAGAGACCCAGTACTTC | CAWSPRLAVETQYF